This T cell receptor (beta chain) was identified during a study of PD-1 blockade in mismatch repair-deficient tumors. For the study at large: Patients had about eleven mismatch repair-deficient cancer types and were previously treated and progressing.

TCRdb's table, derived via immunoSEQ multiplex PCR, lists solely in-frame clones and lacks some. The table has 50,000 or so clones, roughly 80% seen once; the top ten hold about 8.1%. Study-wide results and caveats: Tumor-resident clones, often undetectable pretreatment in blood, expanded then contracted after pembrolizumab.

Mismatch repair deficiency was confirmed in all patients, by PCR or immunohistochemistry. Three pembrolizumab responders had their TCRs sequenced. As regards this clone: As yet, its antigen is unknown.

This clonotype was obtained from an adult with mismatch repair-deficient cancer. The source material was peripheral blood, sampled around 19 weeks after starting pembrolizumab.

The chain's CDR3 is CASSELTHRATEAFF. CDR3 nucleotide sequence: TGTGCCAGCAGTGAATTAACCCACAGGGCCACTGAAGCTTTCTTT. The rearrangement links TRBV25-1 to TRBJ1-1; D is perhaps TRBD1 (6 bases). V was pared by 1 base and J by 4 bases, with 13 bases between. The CDR3 is 15 amino acids. CDR1 is MGHDK, CDR2 SYGVNS, per germline.